Listed below are T cell receptor beta chains from one sample, sequenced in a study of CD8 T cells in Susac syndrome. In TCRdb, the immunoSEQ multiplex PCR reads were re-called with MiXCR into one record per CDR3 protein. The sample includes over 150,000 distinct CDR3 sequences, roughly 92% of them seen just once. The specimen was CD4+ T cells from PBMCs. The receptors were gathered from a human donor with multiple sclerosis. Each CDR3 is given with its conserved first and last residue. Fields, in order: D gene, clone size, V gene, J gene, CDR3 DNA, CDR3 protein. The D gene is left open where the match is weak. The size of a clone is reported for some rows only, either as once, few or many, or as a class for expanded clones.

D: TRBD1; size: once; V: TRBV5-1; J: TRBJ1-1; DNA: TGCGCCAGCAGCTCGATACAGGGGGGCACTGAAGCTTTCTTT; CDR3: CASSSIQGGTEAFF
D: .; size: .; V: TRBV5-1; J: TRBJ2-2; DNA: TGCGCCAGCAGCTCGTCGCCTGGTGGGTCCGGGGAGCTGTTTTTT; CDR3: CASSSSPGGSGELFF
D: TRBD2; size: .; V: TRBV5-1; J: TRBJ2-7; DNA: TGCGCCAGCAGCTTCGGACTAGCGGGACTCCCCGGCGAGCAGTACTTC; CDR3: CASSFGLAGLPGEQYF
D: .; size: .; V: TRBV23-1; J: TRBJ1-1; DNA: TGCGCCAGCAGTCACGTTCGGGGGGTCACGATGAACACTGAAGCTTTCTTT; CDR3: CASSHVRGVTMNTEAFF
D: .; size: .; V: TRBV7-6; J: TRBJ2-1; DNA: TGTGCCAGCAGCCTCGAAGTCCGGACCGCCGAGGATGAGCAGTTCTTC; CDR3: CASSLEVRTAEDEQFF
D: .; size: .; V: TRBV5-1; J: TRBJ2-1; DNA: TGCGCCAGCAGCTTCGATCAAGAGCAGTTCTTC; CDR3: CASSFDQEQFF
D: .; size: .; V: TRBV18; J: TRBJ2-2; DNA: TGTGCCAGCTCCGGCCTCTCTAGCAGCACCGGGGAGCTGTTTTTT; CDR3: CASSGLSSSTGELFF
D: .; size: .; V: TRBV9; J: TRBJ2-5; DNA: TGTGCCAGCAGCGTAGGGGGACTTAATAGGGAGACCCAGTACTTC; CDR3: CASSVGGLNRETQYF
D: TRBD2; size: .; V: TRBV2; J: TRBJ2-2; DNA: TGTGCCAGCTCCCTCGGACTAGCAGACACCGGGGAGCTGTTTTTT; CDR3: CASSLGLADTGELFF
D: .; size: .; V: TRBV30; J: TRBJ1-1; DNA: TGTGCCTGGAGTACATACAGGGTAGGGACTGAAGCTTTCTTT; CDR3: CAWSTYRVGTEAFF
D: .; size: few; V: TRBV9; J: TRBJ1-3; DNA: TGTGCCAGCAGCGCGGACAGTAACACCATATATTTT; CDR3: CASSADSNTIYF
D: TRBD2; size: .; V: TRBV6-2/TRBV6-3; J: TRBJ2-4; DNA: TGTGCCACCCAAGGACTAGCGGGAGGGAACAAAAACATTCAGTACTTC; CDR3: CATQGLAGGNKNIQYF
D: TRBD2; size: .; V: TRBV2; J: TRBJ2-5; DNA: TGTGCCAGCAGTGACCGACTAGCGGGAGAGACCCAGTACTTC; CDR3: CASSDRLAGETQYF
D: TRBD2; size: .; V: TRBV7-2; J: TRBJ2-1; DNA: TGTGCCAGCAGTAGGCTAGCGGGATGGAATGAGCAGTTCTTC; CDR3: CASSRLAGWNEQFF
D: TRBD1; size: .; V: TRBV7-2; J: TRBJ1-1; DNA: TGTGCCAGCAGCTCGACAGGGATACCTGAAGCTTTCTTT; CDR3: CASSSTGIPEAFF
D: .; size: once; V: TRBV7-2; J: TRBJ1-2; DNA: TGTGCCAGCAGTCAAGATGAGTATGGCTACACCTTC; CDR3: CASSQDEYGYTF
D: .; size: .; V: TRBV2; J: TRBJ2-1; DNA: TGTGCCAGCAGTGAAGTGACGAATGAGCAGTTCTTC; CDR3: CASSEVTNEQFF
D: TRBD1; size: .; V: TRBV2; J: TRBJ2-5; DNA: TGTGCCAGCAGTGAGCGGGGACAGGGCGAGACCCAGTACTTC; CDR3: CASSERGQGETQYF
D: TRBD2; size: .; V: TRBV20-1; J: TRBJ2-3; DNA: TGCAGTGCTAGACCGGGAGGAGTAGATACGCAGTATTTT; CDR3: CSARPGGVDTQYF
D: .; size: .; V: TRBV3-1; J: TRBJ1-5; DNA: TGTGCCAGCAGCCAAGATCTAAGGTACAATCAGCCCCAGCATTTT; CDR3: CASSQDLRYNQPQHF
D: TRBD1; size: .; V: TRBV5-1; J: TRBJ1-2; DNA: TGCGCCAGCAGCTCCACCGGGACAGGCCCCTATGGCTACACCTTC; CDR3: CASSSTGTGPYGYTF
D: .; size: .; V: TRBV7-2; J: TRBJ2-2; DNA: TGTGCCAGCAGCTTAGTTTCGGCCGGGGAGCTGTTTTTT; CDR3: CASSLVSAGELFF
D: .; size: .; V: TRBV28; J: TRBJ2-5; DNA: TGTGCCAGCAGACGGGCGGGTCCTGAGACCCAGTACTTC; CDR3: CASRRAGPETQYF
D: .; size: once; V: TRBV27; J: TRBJ1-3; DNA: TGTGCCAGCAGTTCGGTCTTTGGAAACACCATATATTTT; CDR3: CASSSVFGNTIYF
D: TRBD1; size: few; V: TRBV7-9; J: TRBJ1-5; DNA: TGTGCCAGCAGCCGGACAGGGGGCAATCAGCCCCAGCATTTT; CDR3: CASSRTGGNQPQHF
D: TRBD1; size: .; V: TRBV2; J: TRBJ2-2; DNA: TGTGCCAGCAGGGATACTTCAGGGGGCGGGGAGCTGTTTTTT; CDR3: CASRDTSGGGELFF
D: .; size: .; V: TRBV3-1; J: TRBJ2-2; DNA: TGTGCCAGCAGCCAAGGGGGGCCGAACACCGGGGAGCTGTTTTTT; CDR3: CASSQGGPNTGELFF
D: TRBD2; size: once; V: TRBV29-1; J: TRBJ2-7; DNA: TGCAGCGCTAAGCGGGGCCTCTACGAGCAGTACTTC; CDR3: CSAKRGLYEQYF
D: TRBD1; size: .; V: TRBV28; J: TRBJ2-1; DNA: TGTGCCAGCAGTCGGACAGGGCGCAATGAGCAGTTCTTC; CDR3: CASSRTGRNEQFF
D: .; size: .; V: TRBV7-2; J: TRBJ2-1; DNA: TGTGCCAGCAGCTCCGTAGTGGGCAATGAGCAGTTCTTC; CDR3: CASSSVVGNEQFF
D: TRBD2; size: .; V: TRBV27; J: TRBJ2-3; DNA: TGTGCCAGCAGTTTGGGAGGGTACGGAGATACGCAGTATTTT; CDR3: CASSLGGYGDTQYF